The following is a T cell receptor beta chain sequence with its context. Its antigen is not identified. The PCR ran on 60 Vbeta and 13 Jbeta primers. Assay: immunoSEQ multiplex PCR; the TCRdb copy retains only in-frame clones and omits some. Of about 180,000 clones in the sample, roughly 78% were seen once. This entry comes from a study of cytomegalovirus exposure and HLA in healthy donors. Study-wide findings and caveats: Of the V segments, some could not be distinguished, including TRBV6-2 and TRBV6-3, and were excluded. Versus the approximately 700-donor mean, an Asian-associated ancestry cluster reportedly showed fewer N-insertions in a later analysis. Across HLA loci, a later analysis found differing TCR association rates, with DRB1 most and HLA-C fewest. A later analysis found most CMV-associated TCR beta chains apparently HLA-restricted.

V shed 6 bases and J 2 bases; nucleotides not matched to a gene: 7. CDR1 and CDR2 from the germline V gene are SGDLS and YYNGEE. The length of the CDR3 is 15 residues. The material sequenced was PBMCs. The origin of this receptor is a woman aged 25 to 39 in good health and CMV-seronegative. The genes are TRBV9 and TRBJ2-2; TRBD2 matches at 7 bases. The CDR3 nucleotides read TGTGCCAGCACGCAGACTAGCCGCAACACCGGGGAGCTGTTTTTT. Amino acid sequence: CASTQTSRNTGELFF.